Following are 8 T cell receptor beta chains from one sample sequenced in a study of shared clonotypes between healthy human individuals. Sequencing used immunoSEQ multiplex PCR; TCRdb keeps in-frame clones, though not all of them. The repertoire holds about 2.4 million clones, with roughly nine tenths as singletons. The specimen was naive CD4+ T cells sorted from blood. Regarding subset: CD45RA+ positively selected. The receptors were sampled from a man aged 18 to 29 in good health.

This clone was seen a single time. The J gene is TRBJ2-1, the V gene TRBV29-1; 11 bases fit TRBD2. The germline gives CDR1 SQVTM, CDR2 ANQGSEA. CDR3 length: 14 amino acids. After removal of 7 bases from V and 4 bases from J, the junction contained 6 bases not matched to a gene. CDR3 region: CSALSGGGYNEQFF. In DNA, the CDR3 is TGCAGCGCCCTTAGCGGGGGGGGATACAATGAGCAGTTCTTC.

V is TRBV5-4 and J is TRBJ2-7; possibly TRBD1 or TRBD2 for D (5 bases each). CDR3 length equals 14 residues. Between the trimmed V and J ends, which lost 5 bases and 2 bases, there was a span of 14 bases. Germline CDR1 SGHNT, CDR2 YYREEE (reference sequence). The CDR3 sequence: CASRLWDGTYEQYF. The DNA of the CDR3 is TGTGCCAGCAGACTATGGGACGGCACCTACGAGCAGTACTTC.

With regard to this clone: Within the sample, other DNA sequences also encode this same CDR3. The chain carries TRBV19 and TRBJ2-1; D gene unclear. Germline V gives CDR1 LNHDA, CDR2 SQIVND (reference sequence). The V end was cut by 1 base, the J end by 4 bases, with 8 bases between. CDR3 length equals 14 residues. The DNA of the CDR3 is TGTGCCAGTAGTATAGTCGGGTCTTACAATGAGCAGTTCTTC. Amino acid sequence: CASSIVGSYNEQFF.

The rearrangement links TRBV5-1 to TRBJ2-5; TRBD2 might be the D (5 bases). The V gene lost 0 bases and the J gene lost 2 bases, with 14 bases spanning the gap. The CDR3 sequence is 16 residues long. Germline V CDR1 and CDR2: SGHRS, YFSETQ. CDR3 DNA sequence: TGCGCCAGCAGCTTGGATCCGGGGATAGGGCAAGAGACCCAGTACTTC. Encoded protein: CASSLDPGIGQETQYF.

The J gene is TRBJ2-5, the V gene TRBV11-2; tentative D call: TRBD2 (6 bases). Germline V gives CDR1 SGHAT, CDR2 FQNNGV. V lost 3 bases, J lost 5 bases, and 16 bases lay in between. The CDR3 covers 15 residues. For the CDR3, the DNA is TGTGCCAGCAGCTTCTACCGGGGGACCGGGGAGACCCAGTACTTC. Translated: CASSFYRGTGETQYF.

This chain joins TRBV27 and TRBJ1-6; 8 bases match TRBD1. Germline values: CDR1 MNHEY, CDR2 SMNVEV (reference sequence). J lost 7 bases, V lost 5 bases, and 10 bases had no gene match. This CDR3 has 16 amino acids. The CDR3 here is CASSAGDRLGNSPLHF. The CDR3 bases are TGTGCCAGCAGTGCAGGGGACAGGCTCGGCAATTCACCCCTCCACTTT.

The genes are TRBV5-1 and TRBJ2-2, with D maybe TRBD1 (6 bases). The CDR3 has 17 amino acids. V was clipped by 0 bases and J by 5 bases, with 17 bases between them. Germline V gene data show CDR1 as SGHRS and CDR2 as YFSETQ. The DNA of the CDR3 is TGCGCCAGCAGCTTGGAACCTGACAGGATCGTAACCGGGGAGCTGTTTTTT. This translates into CASSLEPDRIVTGELFF.

The rearrangement joins TRBV10-3 to TRBJ1-5; D gene ambiguous. Germline CDR1 reads ENHRY; CDR2 reads SYGVKD. This CDR3 contains 15 residues. The ends were cut back, 3 bases at V and 2 bases at J, with 11 bases in the middle. The CDR3 reads CAISDEGSGNQPQHF. DNA of the CDR3: TGTGCCATCAGTGATGAGGGATCAGGCAATCAGCCCCAGCATTTT.